This TCR beta chain was captured by sequencing in a study of blood T cell repertoires in COVID-19. Whole-study context: Acute-phase and convalescent COVID-19 samples originated in the United States, Italy and Spain. Sample material is recorded as cDNA or gDNA derived from T cells, B-cell-depleted T cells, or PBMCs.

Per the original data handling: By means of reference gene primer amplification, nucleated cell counts were estimated. The method was immunoSEQ multiplex PCR; TCRdb's version includes in-frame clones alone and lacks a portion of them. V, J and clone size reflect that table, while D and trimming were determined from the DNA. The sample gives over 200,000 clones, around 86% of which show up once; approximately 5% is in the top ten. The ends were cut back, 0 bases at V and 3 bases at J, with 3 bases in the middle. Germline V lookup: CDR1 KGHSH, CDR2 LQKENI. The CDR3 contains 14 residues. The chain joins TRBV18 to TRBJ1-6; D ambiguous. This clonotype was obtained from a human donor in a cohort sampled during active COVID-19. The sequenced sample consisted of peripheral blood. CDR3 protein: CASSPPYYNSPLHF. The CDR3 DNA reads TGTGCCAGCTCACCACCGTACTATAATTCACCCCTCCACTTT.